The 11 T cell receptor beta chains below all came from one sample that was sequenced in a study of shared clonotypes between healthy human individuals. Measured with immunoSEQ multiplex PCR; TCRdb has only the in-frame clones, and not every one. In the table there are approximately 460,000 clones, 77% of which are singletons. The sample comprised PBMCs. The origin of the receptors is a woman aged 40 to 50 in good health. Some clones in this sample may be carry-over from other donors' samples.

A single count supports this clone. Given a far larger clone just one base away, this is likely a sequencing read error. The CDR3 sequence is CSVMTGDGQYF. The DNA for the CDR3 is TGCAGCGTTATGACAGGGGACGGGCAGTACTTC. This chain connects TRBV29-1 to TRBJ2-7; 8 nucleotides line up with TRBD1. This CDR3 is built from 11 residues. The V and J ends lost 5 bases and 9 bases, in that order; junction bases with no gene match: 6. Germline values: CDR1 SQVTM, CDR2 ANQGSEA.

This sequence joins TRBV5-4 and TRBJ2-5; D remains unclear. The CDR3 consists of 13 residues. The germline CDR1 and CDR2 sequences are SGHNT and YYREEE (reference sequence). The V end was cut by 0 bases, the J end by 4 bases, with 7 bases between. CDR3 in DNA: TGTGCCAGCAGCTTGGCGGAAGGAGAGACCCAGTACTTC. Amino acids: CASSLAEGETQYF.

This clone was counted a single time. A single base separates this from a much larger clone, so it may be a read error. Within the sample, other DNA sequences also encode this same CDR3. The CDR3: CAGSPGQGGDTQYF. CDR3 sequence (DNA): TGTGCCGGATCCCCGGGACAGGGGGGGGATACGCAGTATTTT. The V call is TRBV7-9, the J call TRBJ2-3, with 11 bases matching TRBD1. J was trimmed by 6 bases and V by 11 bases; bases with no gene match: 10. The CDR3 length is 14 residues. Germline CDR1 SEHNR, CDR2 FQNEAQ (reference sequence).

This clone was observed once. A far larger clone is a single base away, which makes a read error likely. The same CDR3 also results from other DNA sequences found in this sample. The chain has TRBV28 and TRBJ1-1; weak D call: TRBD1 (5 bases). The CDR3 length is 12 residues. CDR1 is MDHEN and CDR2 is SYDVKM in the germline V gene. This CDR3 is CASSKKDTEAFF. CDR3 DNA sequence: TGTGCCAGCAGCAAAAAGGACACTGAAGCCTTCTTT. The complete variable domain, with remaining parts taken from reference TRBV28 and TRBJ1-1, reads DVKVTQSSRYLVKRTGEKVFLECVQDMDHENMFWYRQDPGLGLRLIYFSYDVKMKEKGDIPEGYSVSREKKERFSLILESASTNQTSMYLCASSKKDTEAFFGQGTRLTVV.

J is TRBJ1-1 and V is TRBV18; D might be TRBD1 (6 bases). Trimming stripped 4 bases from V and 6 bases from J, with 12 bases between. The CDR3 extends over 13 amino acids. Germline V gives CDR1 KGHSH, CDR2 LQKENI. CDR3 bases: TGTGCCAGCTCACTCGATACAGGGTCTGAAGCTTTCTTT. This translates into CASSLDTGSEAFF.

The chain links TRBV5-5 to TRBJ2-1, with a possible D match to TRBD1 (5 bases). CDR1 and CDR2 from the germline V gene are SGHKS and YYEKEE (reference sequence). V was pared by 7 bases and J by 10 bases, with 9 bases between. The CDR3 contains 10 residues. CDR3 nucleotides: TGTGCCAGCCAGGGCCAGGAGCAGTTCTTC. Translated, it gives CASQGQEQFF.

The CDR3 here is CASSLEWGRGSWTEAFF. The CDR3, as DNA: TGTGCCAGCAGCTTAGAGTGGGGGCGGGGGTCGTGGACTGAAGCTTTCTTT. This chain uses TRBV11-2 with TRBJ1-1; perhaps TRBD1 as D (6 bases). V was shortened by 0 bases and J by 5 bases, with 19 bases between the two germline ends. Germline CDR1 is SGHAT and CDR2 is FQNNGV. This CDR3 has 17 amino acids.

V and J are TRBV5-5 and TRBJ1-1; possibly TRBD1 for D (6 bases). V was shortened by 4 bases and J by 4 bases, with 17 bases between the two germline ends. The CDR3 runs to 15 residues. Germline CDR1 is SGHKS and CDR2 is YYEKEE (reference sequence). CDR3 bases: TGTGCCAGCAGCCTTACCAGGGGCGGTGGCACTGAAGCTTTCTTT. Translated: CASSLTRGGGTEAFF.

Concerning this clone itself: A far bigger clonotype differs at one base, so this is likely a read error. This rearrangement joins TRBV4-2 to TRBJ1-1; 8 bases line up with TRBD1. Germline V gene lookup returns CDR1 LGHNA and CDR2 YNFKEQ. This CDR3 spans 18 amino acids. Trimming cost V 3 bases and J 5 bases; bases outside gene matches: 17. The CDR3 loop reads CASSQGDRRQGKGTEAFF. In DNA form, the CDR3 reads TGTGCCAGCAGCCAGGGGGATCGTCGACAGGGGAAAGGGACTGAAGCTTTCTTT.

The V and J genes are TRBV11-2 and TRBJ1-2; the D gene is possibly TRBD1 (5 bases). CDR1 is SGHAT, CDR2 FQNNGV, per germline. V was pared by 6 bases and J by 2 bases, with 10 bases between. CDR3 length: 13 residues. The CDR3 nucleotides read TGTGCCAGCAGTCGGGACTACAACTATGGCTACACCTTC. It specifies CASSRDYNYGYTF.

The rearrangement joins TRBV28 to TRBJ2-7; D is possibly TRBD1 (5 bases). Trimming removed 6 bases at V and 2 bases at J, with 17 bases between. From germline, CDR1 is MDHEN and CDR2 SYDVKM. The CDR3 is made up of 15 amino acids. CDR3 DNA sequence: TGTGCCAGCAGGCCAGGGTTCGCTAGAGCCTACGAGCAGTACTTC. Encoded protein: CASRPGFARAYEQYF.